The source of this T cell receptor beta chain is a study of cytomegalovirus exposure and HLA in healthy donors. Note on this clone: No antigen is known for it.

This CDR3 is built from 13 residues. Germline CDR1 SGHRS, CDR2 YFSETQ. V lost 4 bases and J lost 0, with 8 bases in between. Clones were read by immunoSEQ multiplex PCR, and TCRdb kept only the in-frame ones, dropping some. The sample lists 90,000 to 130,000 clones, 70% to 90% seen once, with over 2.5% in the top ten. Points from the study as a whole: Cytomegalovirus association was listed for roughly 160 TCR beta chains. Subsequent analysis found a tendency for first-cohort TCR clusters to co-occur within the 90 to 150 validation repertoires.

These donors were members of the approximately 120-subject validation cohort, a group separate from the approximately 680-subject first cohort. The chain couples TRBV5-1 to TRBJ2-7; perhaps TRBD1 as D (5 bases). Sample: PBMCs. This receptor was taken from a woman under 30 in good health and CMV-seronegative. This CDR3 is CASSQDISYEQYF. CDR3 nucleotide sequence: TGCGCCAGCAGCCAGGACATCTCCTACGAGCAGTACTTC.